Below, 30 T cell receptor beta chains from the same sample are listed, as sequenced in a study of beta chain features in type 1 diabetes. The entirety of the isolated RNA underwent reverse transcription, so expressed TCRB transcripts were sequenced. Profiling relied on immunoSEQ multiplex PCR, and the TCRdb table lists in-frame clones only, not all of them. The sample gives approximately 200,000 clones, more than 9% of which show up once; 0.03% to 0.04% is in the top ten. Sample: naive CD4+ T cells from blood. The receptors here all came from a woman aged 18-29 years in good health.

On this clone: One end of the junction varies from germline; a read error may be responsible. The chain recombines TRBV15 with TRBJ1-2; TRBD1 matches at 10 bases. CDR1 is LNHNV and CDR2 is YYDKDF in the germline V gene (reference sequence). The CDR3 runs 16 residues. The CDR3 is CVTSRLVGQGDYGYTF. The CDR3 nucleotides read TGTGTCACCAGCAGACTAGTCGGACAGGGGGACTATGGCTACACCTTC. Based on the CDR3 plus reference TRBV15 and TRBJ1-2, the full variable domain is DAMVIQNPRYQVTQFGKPVTLSCSQTLNHNVMYWYQQKSSQAPKLLFHYYDKDFNNEADTPDNFQSRRPNTSFCFLDIRSPGLGDTAMYLCVTSRLVGQGDYGYTFGSGTRLTVV.

This clone was counted only a few times. V gene TRBV7-7 combines with J gene TRBJ2-5, with 11 bases aligning to TRBD2. The CDR3 covers 15 residues. CDR1 is SSHAT and CDR2 is FNYEAQ in the germline V gene (reference sequence). With V trimmed by 5 bases and J by 2 bases, 4 bases remained unmatched. CDR3: CASSLGTSGQETQYF. CDR3 coding DNA: TGTGCCAGCAGCCTCGGGACTAGCGGACAAGAGACCCAGTACTTC.

This clone was observed a handful of times. The chain recombines TRBV19 with TRBJ2-1; D unresolved. Deletions cut 7 bases from V and 7 bases from J, with 14 bases between. The CDR3 is made up of 13 amino acids. The V gene's germline CDR1 is LNHDA and CDR2 SQIVND (reference sequence). The chain's CDR3 is CASMERQRNEQFF. The DNA of the CDR3 is TGTGCCAGTATGGAGCGTCAAAGGAATGAGCAGTTCTTC.

Many counts were recorded for this clone. The chain is built from TRBV7-9 and TRBJ2-5, with 7 bases that match TRBD1. The germline CDR1 and CDR2 sequences are SEHNR and FQNEAQ (reference sequence). This CDR3 spans 13 amino acids. Unmatched junction bases numbered 6, after V lost 7 bases and J lost 4 bases. The CDR3 DNA is TGTGCCAGCACCCTACAGGGGCCAGAGACCCAGTACTTC. This encodes CASTLQGPETQYF.

The rearrangement uses TRBV4-1 and TRBJ2-7; a possible D gene is TRBD1 (6 bases). V was cut by 4 bases and J by 1 base, with 17 bases left in between. The CDR3 runs to 16 residues. CDR1 MGHRA and CDR2 YSYEKL come from the germline V gene. The DNA for the CDR3 is TGCGCCAGCAGCCCATGGACAGTAGGGAAATCCTACGAGCAGTACTTC. It encodes CASSPWTVGKSYEQYF.

Concerning this clone: The junction does not match germline at one end; this may be a read error. The V and J genes are TRBV7-7 and TRBJ2-5; 7 bases agree with TRBD2. The CDR3 extends over 16 amino acids. CDR1 is SSHAT and CDR2 is FNYEAQ in the germline V gene (reference sequence). The CDR3 region is CASSAAWEGGRETQYF. DNA for the CDR3: TGTGCTAGCAGTGCTGCGTGGGAGGGAGGTCGAGAGACCCAGTACTTC.

The V gene is TRBV5-6, the J gene TRBJ2-7, with 10 bases lining up with TRBD1. The V and J ends lost 0 bases and 5 bases, in that order; junction bases with no gene match: 11. Germline loops: CDR1 SGHDT, CDR2 YYEEEE. The CDR3 runs to 17 residues. CDR3 coding DNA: TGTGCCAGCAGCTTGGGTTATCGCCGGGACAGGGGTGACGAGCAGTACTTC. Translation gives CASSLGYRRDRGDEQYF. Full variable domain (rest looked up from reference TRBV5-6 and TRBJ2-7): DAGVTQSPTHLIKTRGQQVTLRCSPKSGHDTVSWYQQALGQGPQFIFQYYEEEERQRGNFPDRFSGHQFPNYSSELNVNALLLGDSALYLCASSLGYRRDRGDEQYFGPGTRLTVT.

The rearrangement links TRBV30 to TRBJ2-5, with D perhaps TRBD2 (5 bases). Trimming cost V 1 base and J 5 bases, with 11 bases left between them. This CDR3 has 13 amino acids. Germline V CDR1 and CDR2: GTSNPN, SVGIG (reference sequence). The CDR3 loop is CAWSGPRGETQYF. CDR3 sequence (DNA): TGTGCCTGGAGTGGTCCCCGCGGGGAGACCCAGTACTTC.

In its sample, this clone was seen a few times. The genes are TRBV19 and TRBJ2-7; 7 bases are a match to TRBD1. CDR3 length equals 13 residues. Germline CDR1 and CDR2: LNHDA and SQIVND (reference sequence). Unmatched junction bases numbered 11, after V lost 9 bases and J lost 6 bases. CDR3 sequence (DNA): TGTGCCAGCCAGAACCACAGGGGCGGCGAGCAGTACTTC. Its translation is CASQNHRGGEQYF.

Only a few counts were recorded for this clone. J is TRBJ1-1 and V is TRBV5-1; a possible D gene is TRBD1 (5 bases). Germline CDR1 and CDR2: SGHRS and YFSETQ. V was cut by 4 bases and J by 6 bases, with 22 bases left in between. The CDR3 runs 16 residues. The CDR3 sequence is CASSSDSQSWGAEAFF. DNA for the CDR3: TGCGCCAGCAGCAGTGATTCGCAATCTTGGGGCGCTGAAGCTTTCTTT.

This clone was detected only a few times. The chain recombines TRBV6-1 with TRBJ1-1, with a weak D call TRBD1 (6 bases). The CDR3 covers 13 residues. CDR1 and CDR2 from the germline V gene are MNHNS and SASEGT. Between the trimmed V and J ends, which lost 4 bases and 5 bases, there was a span of 11 bases. The CDR3 protein is CASSAERGTEAFF. CDR3 DNA: TGTGCCAGCAGTGCGGAAAGGGGGACTGAAGCTTTCTTT.

Only a few counts were recorded for this clone. This chain links TRBV9 with TRBJ2-1; D might be TRBD1 (6 bases). CDR1 is SGDLS and CDR2 is YYNGEE in the germline V gene. The CDR3 runs to 14 residues. Trimming stripped 3 bases from V and 8 bases from J, with 15 bases between. CDR3 DNA sequence: TGTGCCAGCAGCGCACTAGTGGGGGCCCATGAGCAGTTCTTC. This encodes CASSALVGAHEQFF. Based on the CDR3 plus reference TRBV9 and TRBJ2-1, the full variable domain is DSGVTQTPKHLITATGQRVTLRCSPRSGDLSVYWYQQSLDQGLQFLIQYYNGEERAKGNILERFSAQQFPDLHSELNLSSLELGDSALYFCASSALVGAHEQFFGPGTRLTVL.

This clone was seen more than once but under ten times. J is TRBJ1-2 and V is TRBV7-9; D possibly corresponds to TRBD1 (5 bases). V lost 8 bases to trimming and J lost 4 bases, with 23 bases between them. The germline V gene encodes CDR1 SEHNR and CDR2 FQNEAQ (reference sequence). The CDR3 consists of 16 residues. The CDR3 nucleotides are TGTGCCAGCGACTTACAACCCGGCGGCAGGGCCTATGGCTACACCTTC. This gives the protein CASDLQPGGRAYGYTF. Combining the CDR3 with reference TRBV7-9 and TRBJ1-2 gives the whole variable domain DTGVSQNPRHKITKRGQNVTFRCDPISEHNRLYWYRQTLGQGPEFLTYFQNEAQLEKSRLLSDRFSAERPKGSFSTLEIQRTEQGDSAMYLCASDLQPGGRAYGYTFGSGTRLTVV.

This chain uses TRBV6-1 with TRBJ1-3, with D uncertain. Trimming removed 4 bases at V and 0 bases at J, with 7 bases between. This CDR3 region has 14 residues. Germline CDR1 is MNHNS and CDR2 is SASEGT. The CDR3: CASSGAASGNTIYF. The CDR3 region has the DNA TGTGCCAGCAGTGGGGCAGCCTCTGGAAACACCATATATTTT.

This chain's CDR3 is CASSAGTFMEPQHF. The CDR3, as DNA: TGCGCCAGCAGCGCCGGGACTTTCATGGAGCCCCAGCATTTT. The genes are TRBV5-1 and TRBJ1-5, with a tentative D call TRBD1 (5 bases). Germline-derived CDR1 and CDR2 are SGHRS and YFSETQ. Trimming left V 4 bases short and J 8 bases short, with 16 bases between. This CDR3 spans 14 amino acids.

J is TRBJ2-1 and V is TRBV28; 12 bases map to TRBD1. Germline V gene sequence: CDR1 MDHEN, CDR2 SYDVKM. The V gene end was trimmed by 10 bases and the J gene end by 6 bases; junction bases not matched to a gene: 4. The CDR3 spans 13 residues. The CDR3 DNA follows: TGTGCCATCCGGGACAGGGGGCTCAATGAGCAGTTCTTC. Protein sequence: CAIRDRGLNEQFF.

This clone was observed at least ten times. The V call is TRBV2, the J call TRBJ2-1; TRBD2 is a possible D gene (6 bases). This CDR3 has 15 residues. The V end was cut by 6 bases, the J end by 5 bases, with 17 bases between. Per germline, CDR1 SNHLY and CDR2 FYNNEI. Written as DNA, the CDR3 is TGTGCCAGCAGCTTGATAGCGGACCAGGACAATGAGCAGTTCTTC. Protein sequence: CASSLIADQDNEQFF.

This chain connects TRBV4-1 to TRBJ1-2; tentative D call: TRBD1 (5 bases). Trimming took off 4 bases at V and 2 bases at J, with 14 bases between the two ends. The germline V gene has CDR1 MGHRA and CDR2 YSYEKL. This CDR3 spans 15 amino acids. The CDR3 DNA reads TGCGCCAGCAGCCTGCAACTTCAGGGAAACTATGGCTACACCTTC. Residues: CASSLQLQGNYGYTF.

The V call is TRBV2, the J call TRBJ2-4; TRBD1 matches 12 bases. Trimming removed 6 bases from V and 3 bases from J; junction bases left unmatched: 9. CDR1 and CDR2 (germline): SNHLY, FYNNEI. The CDR3 totals 17 residues. This chain's CDR3 is CASRTGQGASLKNIQYF. The DNA of the CDR3 is TGTGCCAGCAGGACGGGACAGGGGGCGTCGCTCAAAAACATTCAGTACTTC.

Only a few counts were recorded for this clone. The rearrangement links TRBV19 to TRBJ1-1; TRBD1 aligns across 7 bases. The germline gives CDR1 LNHDA, CDR2 SQIVND (reference sequence). The CDR3 runs 14 residues. V lost 10 bases, J lost 1 base, and 9 bases stayed unmatched. The CDR3 loop is CATQPQGGNTEAFF. The CDR3 DNA follows: TGTGCCACCCAACCCCAGGGGGGGAACACTGAAGCTTTCTTT.

This chain uses TRBV18 with TRBJ2-7; D possibly corresponds to TRBD1 (5 bases). CDR1 is KGHSH and CDR2 is LQKENI in the germline V gene. V lost 3 bases and J lost 3, with 9 bases in between. The CDR3 extends over 13 amino acids. CDR3 sequence: CASSPVRDYEQYF. CDR3 sequence (DNA): TGTGCCAGCTCACCCGTCAGGGACTACGAGCAGTACTTC.

There are a few counts of this clone. An end of the junction differs from the germline gene, which may be a read error. V usage is TRBV10-2 and J usage is TRBJ1-6; possible D gene TRBD1, 5 bases. Germline V gene lookup returns CDR1 WSHSY and CDR2 SAAADI. This CDR3 has 16 amino acids. Written as DNA, the CDR3 is TGCGCCAGCCGTGAATCCAGGGTGCGGATTAATTCACCCCTCCACTTT. Its translation is CASRESRVRINSPLHF.

To note about this clone: The same CDR3 can be traced to other DNA sequences in this sample. The chain uses TRBV10-3 and TRBJ2-3; D gene ambiguous. CDR3 length equals 14 residues. V was shortened by 2 bases and J by 0 bases, with 6 bases between the two germline ends. Germline V lookup: CDR1 ENHRY, CDR2 SYGVKD. The CDR3 is CAISEDTSTDTQYF. CDR3 DNA sequence: TGTGCCATCAGTGAGGACACTAGCACAGATACGCAGTATTTT.

The V gene is TRBV9, the J gene TRBJ1-1; no clear D gene. The CDR3 length is 15 residues. Germline CDR1 SGDLS, CDR2 YYNGEE. V was shortened by 0 bases and J by 1 base, with 10 bases between the two germline ends. CDR3 loop: CASSVEPGGNTEAFF. CDR3 bases: TGTGCCAGCAGCGTAGAACCCGGCGGGAACACTGAAGCTTTCTTT. The full variable domain, rest sourced from reference TRBV9 and TRBJ1-1, is DSGVTQTPKHLITATGQRVTLRCSPRSGDLSVYWYQQSLDQGLQFLIQYYNGEERAKGNILERFSAQQFPDLHSELNLSSLELGDSALYFCASSVEPGGNTEAFFGQGTRLTVV.

DNA for the CDR3: TGTGCCAGCAGCTTTGACGGGGTCAGTGAGCAGTTCTTC. Residues: CASSFDGVSEQFF. This sequence joins TRBV7-9 and TRBJ2-1, with TRBD2 as a possible D gene (5 bases). This CDR3 comprises 13 residues. Germline lookup yields CDR1 SEHNR and CDR2 FQNEAQ (reference sequence). V lost 3 bases, J lost 9 bases, and 12 bases lay in between. The full variable domain, rest sourced from reference TRBV7-9 and TRBJ2-1, is DTGVSQNPRHKITKRGQNVTFRCDPISEHNRLYWYRQTLGQGPEFLTYFQNEAQLEKSRLLSDRFSAERPKGSFSTLEIQRTEQGDSAMYLCASSFDGVSEQFFGPGTRLTVL.

The V and J genes are TRBV20-1 and TRBJ2-3; no clear D gene. CDR3 length equals 11 residues. Trimming took off 3 bases at V and 6 bases at J, with 7 bases between the two ends. CDR1 is DFQATT, CDR2 SNEGSKA, per germline (reference sequence). CDR3 sequence: CSASSPDTQYF. CDR3 DNA: TGCAGTGCTAGCAGTCCCGATACGCAGTATTTT.

The CDR3 DNA reads as TGTGCCAGCAGCTTAGCCGGGACTAACACAGATACGCAGTATTTT. This encodes CASSLAGTNTDTQYF. V is TRBV11-2 and J is TRBJ2-3; 7 bases match TRBD2. V lost 1 base to trimming and J lost 2 bases; unmatched junction nucleotides: 3. The CDR3 is 15 residues long. The germline V gene encodes CDR1 SGHAT and CDR2 FQNNGV.

This clone has more than one count but fewer than ten. This chain joins TRBV4-2 and TRBJ2-7; 15 bases agree with TRBD2. The ends lost 1 base at V and 4 bases at J; junction bases unmatched: 5. This CDR3 comprises 17 residues. The V gene's germline CDR1 is LGHNA and CDR2 YNFKEQ. The CDR3 here is CASSQVGLAGGGYEQYF. The DNA for the CDR3 is TGTGCCAGCAGCCAAGTGGGACTAGCGGGAGGAGGGTACGAGCAGTACTTC.

J is TRBJ1-4 and V is TRBV6-6; D is possibly TRBD1 (5 bases). The CDR3 contains 14 residues. Germline loops: CDR1 MNHNY, CDR2 SVGAGI (reference sequence). Trimming pared 7 bases from V and 2 bases from J, leaving 11 bases between. In DNA form, the CDR3 reads TGTGCCAGCAATCCGAAGGGGACTAATGAAAAACTGTTTTTT. As protein: CASNPKGTNEKLFF.

The chain recombines TRBV4-1 with TRBJ1-5; D is undetermined. The CDR3 sequence is 14 residues long. Germline CDR1 MGHRA, CDR2 YSYEKL. V was pared by 0 bases and J by 7 bases, with 10 bases between. CDR3 protein: CASSQEGGGQPQHF. DNA of the CDR3: TGCGCCAGCAGCCAAGAAGGCGGCGGGCAGCCCCAGCATTTT.